This T cell receptor beta chain is from a study of shared clonotypes between healthy human individuals. Study-wide background: A donor's plate count was three for CD4 naive and three for CD4 memory; CD8 naive had two and CD8 memory one.

The CDR3 runs 15 residues. The germline CDR1 and CDR2 sequences are KGHSH and LQKENI. V lost 6 bases to trimming and J lost 0 bases; unmatched junction nucleotides: 6. Each of the donors was a healthy adult who was HIV-negative and had not had a recent acute infection or vaccination. In its sample, this clone was seen once. This table comes from immunoSEQ multiplex PCR, and its TCRdb copy is limited to in-frame clones, with some not included. The profile shows approximately 2.4 million clones, 90% to 96% of them singletons. The sequencing sample was made of naive CD4+ T cells sorted from blood. Subset of the sample: CD45RA+ positively selected. The chain couples TRBV18 to TRBJ1-2; 8 bases map to TRBD1. The origin of this receptor is a man between 18 and 29 years old in good health. CDR3 protein: CASSSGTGANYGYTF. In DNA, the CDR3 is TGTGCCAGCTCCTCAGGGACAGGAGCTAACTATGGCTACACCTTC.